The 17 T cell receptor beta chains in this list originate from one sample, sequenced in a study of blood T cell repertoires in COVID-19 (TCRdb year 2020). The library was made by the immunoSEQ multiplex PCR assay. The table comes from immuneACCESS by way of TCRdb, which keeps in-frame sequences with V and J called. Part of the clones is missing from these tables; in studies checked, under half for an unresolved V gene and the rest for unknown reasons. This sample is represented by approximately 110,000 clones; around 64% of them were singletons. Roughly 0.86% of the sample goes to the ten largest clones. The sequenced material came from peripheral blood. The receptors were sampled from a human donor with acute or convalescent COVID-19. The donor label of this sample is uncertain.

This clone was found once. The chain joins TRBV9 to TRBJ2-3, with 11 bases lining up with TRBD2. J was trimmed by 1 base and V by 3 bases; bases with no gene match: 4. CDR1 and CDR2 (germline): SGDLS, YYNGEE. The CDR3 consists of 16 residues. In nucleotides, the CDR3 is TGTGCCAGCAGCGACCCGGGACTAGCGGGCACAGATACGCAGTATTTT. The encoded protein is CASSDPGLAGTDTQYF.

This chain links TRBV4-1 with TRBJ2-5; 12 bases align to TRBD2. The junction had 6 bases not matched to a gene; V was cut back by 6 bases and J by 1 base. Germline V gene lookup returns CDR1 MGHRA and CDR2 YSYEKL. The CDR3 is made up of 16 amino acids. The CDR3 is CASRRTSGARQETQYF. The CDR3 DNA reads as TGCGCCAGCAGACGGACTAGCGGGGCGCGCCAAGAGACCCAGTACTTC.

The DNA for the CDR3 is TGTGCCAGCAGCGTCACCGGGACACCCTACGAGCAGTACTTC. Residues: CASSVTGTPYEQYF. The chain combines TRBV21-1 with TRBJ2-7; TRBD1 is the table's D call, not checked against the DNA. TRBV21-1 is described as a pseudogene. The CDR3 extends over 14 amino acids.

The V and J genes are TRBV11-2 and TRBJ2-2; 10 bases map to TRBD1. The V and J ends lost 3 bases and 3 bases, in that order; junction bases with no gene match: 1. The CDR3 sequence is 15 residues long. Per germline, CDR1 SGHAT and CDR2 FQNNGV. CDR3 amino acids: CASSFGTGDTGELFF. In DNA form, the CDR3 reads TGTGCCAGCAGCTTCGGGACAGGGGACACCGGGGAGCTGTTTTTT.

There are a few counts of this clone. The chain carries TRBV19 and TRBJ2-2, with TRBD1 matching 8 bases. V lost 7 bases to trimming and J lost 0 bases; unmatched junction nucleotides: 13. CDR1 is LNHDA, CDR2 SQIVND, per germline (reference sequence). The CDR3 extends over 18 amino acids. In nucleotides, the CDR3 is TGTGCCAGTACCTCAGGGGGCCTATCAGTCGCGAACACCGGGGAGCTGTTTTTT. Encoded protein: CASTSGGLSVANTGELFF. Full variable domain (outside the CDR3, taken from reference TRBV19 and TRBJ2-2): DGGITQSPKYLFRKEGQNVTLSCEQNLNHDAMYWYRQDPGQGLRLIYYSQIVNDFQKGDIAEGYSVSREKKESFPLTVTSAQKNPTAFYLCASTSGGLSVANTGELFFGEGSRLTVL.

As concerns this clone: In the same sample, other DNA sequences code for this CDR3. The chain carries TRBV18 and TRBJ1-1; possibly TRBD1 for D (5 bases). The CDR3 runs to 13 residues. Germline CDR1 KGHSH, CDR2 LQKENI. The V end lost 2 bases, the J end lost 1 base, and 5 bases lay between the germline ends. CDR3 protein: CASSPGQNTEAFF. CDR3 DNA sequence: TGTGCCAGCTCACCAGGACAGAACACTGAAGCTTTCTTT.

This clone was counted only a few times. The V and J genes are TRBV10-3 and TRBJ2-7; 8 bases are a match to TRBD2. With 10 bases clipped from V and 0 bases from J, the junction kept 2 bases outside the gene matches. Germline V gives CDR1 ENHRY, CDR2 SYGVKD. The CDR3 is 12 amino acids. The CDR3 DNA reads as TGTGCCACGAGCGGGGGCTCCTACGAGCAGTACGTC. As protein: CATSGGSYEQYV.

V gene TRBV27 combines with J gene TRBJ2-2; the match to TRBD1 covers 8 bases. This CDR3 is built from 14 residues. J lost 6 bases, V lost 5 bases, and 5 bases had no gene match. The V gene's germline CDR1 is MNHEY and CDR2 SMNVEV (reference sequence). The CDR3 DNA sequence: TGTGCCAGCAGTCCCCTACAGGGGGCCGGGGAGCTGTTTTTT. Translated: CASSPLQGAGELFF.

The CDR3 nucleotides are TGCGCCAGCAGCTTGGGAGCGGCGTCCACTGAAGCTTTCTTT. This translates into CASSLGAASTEAFF. V and J are TRBV5-1 and TRBJ1-1; D uncertain. This CDR3 is built from 14 residues. The germline gives CDR1 SGHRS, CDR2 YFSETQ. V lost 0 bases and J lost 4, with 10 bases in between.

The rearrangement joins TRBV29-1 to TRBJ1-1; TRBD1 is a possible D gene (5 bases). Trimming left V 7 bases short and J 0 bases short, with 15 bases between. The CDR3 runs 14 residues. Germline V gene sequence: CDR1 SQVTM, CDR2 ANQGSEA. The CDR3 nucleotides are TGCAGCGGGAGGGGACCGATGCTGAACACTGAAGCTTTCTTT. This gives the protein CSGRGPMLNTEAFF.

The chain joins TRBV6-5 to TRBJ1-1; the D is unclear. V gave up 3 bases and J gave up 0 bases, with 11 bases separating them. CDR3 length: 15 amino acids. Germline V gene lookup returns CDR1 MNHEY and CDR2 SVGAGI. The CDR3 protein is CASSYDLALNTEAFF. CDR3 in DNA: TGTGCCAGCAGTTATGACTTGGCTTTGAACACTGAAGCTTTCTTT.

The J gene is TRBJ1-1, the V gene TRBV28; no clear D gene. V was trimmed by 7 bases and J by 1 base, leaving 10 bases between them. The CDR3 consists of 13 residues. The germline V gene has CDR1 MDHEN and CDR2 SYDVKM. The CDR3 sequence: CASTFGGNTEAFF. In nucleotides, the CDR3 is TGTGCCAGCACCTTCGGCGGGAACACTGAAGCTTTCTTT.

The chain combines TRBV29-1 with TRBJ2-1, with 11 positions matching TRBD1. The CDR3 runs 13 residues. Germline values: CDR1 SQVTM, CDR2 ANQGSEA. Trimming took 7 bases from V and 8 from J; bases not matched to a gene: 7. The CDR3 DNA sequence: TGCAGCGGCTGGGACAGGGGGATACATGAGCAGTTCTTC. Translated, it gives CSGWDRGIHEQFF.

By sample fraction, this clone is medium-sized. The rearrangement uses TRBV19 and TRBJ1-5, with D uncertain. V lost 3 bases and J lost 3, with 6 bases in between. Germline lookup yields CDR1 LNHDA and CDR2 SQIVND (reference sequence). The CDR3 loop spans 13 amino acids. The CDR3 region has the DNA TGTGCCAGTAGTATGCGGCTCAATCAGCCCCAGCATTTT. This translates into CASSMRLNQPQHF.

J is TRBJ1-1 and V is TRBV30, with 7 bases matching TRBD1. Germline CDR1 reads GTSNPN; CDR2 reads SVGIG (reference sequence). CDR3 length: 14 amino acids. The V and J ends lost 4 bases and 1 base, in that order; junction bases with no gene match: 6. CDR3: CAWNAGGRNTEAFF. CDR3 nucleotide sequence: TGTGCCTGGAACGCAGGGGGTCGGAACACTGAAGCTTTCTTT.

The rearrangement joins TRBV4-1 to TRBJ2-1, with 7 bases fitting TRBD1. The CDR3 sequence is 15 residues long. Trimming removed 0 bases from V and 9 bases from J; junction bases left unmatched: 8. Germline assignment: CDR1 MGHRA and CDR2 YSYEKL. CDR3 bases: TGCGCCAGCAGCCAAGATGACACAGGGGCGCGTGAGCAGTTCTTC. It yields the protein CASSQDDTGAREQFF.

Only a few counts were recorded for this clone. The chain uses TRBV4-2 and TRBJ2-2, with 10 bases fitting TRBD1. In germline, CDR1 is LGHNA, CDR2 YNFKEQ. The CDR3 runs 16 residues. V gave up 4 bases and J gave up 2 bases; unmatched junction bases: 4. DNA of the CDR3: TGTGCCAGCAGCCCCCGGGACAGGGGTAACACCGGGGAGCTGTTTTTT. It translates to CASSPRDRGNTGELFF.